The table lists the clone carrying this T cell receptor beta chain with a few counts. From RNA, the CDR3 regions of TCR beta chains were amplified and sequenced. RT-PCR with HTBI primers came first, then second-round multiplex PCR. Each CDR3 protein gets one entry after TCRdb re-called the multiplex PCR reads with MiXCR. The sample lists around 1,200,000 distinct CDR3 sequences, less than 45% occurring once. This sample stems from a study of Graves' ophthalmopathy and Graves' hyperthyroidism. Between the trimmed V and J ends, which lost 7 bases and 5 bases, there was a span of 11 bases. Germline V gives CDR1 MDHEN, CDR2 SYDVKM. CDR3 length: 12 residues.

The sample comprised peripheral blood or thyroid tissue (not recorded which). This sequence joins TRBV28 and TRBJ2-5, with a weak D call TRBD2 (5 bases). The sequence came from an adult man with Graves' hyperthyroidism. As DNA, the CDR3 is TGTGCCAGCAAGGGAGACCGGGAGACCCAGTACTTC. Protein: CASKGDRETQYF. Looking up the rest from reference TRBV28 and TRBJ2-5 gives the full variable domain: DVKVTQSSRYLVKRTGEKVFLECVQDMDHENMFWYRQDPGLGLRLIYFSYDVKMKEKGDIPEGYSVSREKKERFSLILESASTNQTSMYLCASKGDRETQYFGPGTRLLVL.